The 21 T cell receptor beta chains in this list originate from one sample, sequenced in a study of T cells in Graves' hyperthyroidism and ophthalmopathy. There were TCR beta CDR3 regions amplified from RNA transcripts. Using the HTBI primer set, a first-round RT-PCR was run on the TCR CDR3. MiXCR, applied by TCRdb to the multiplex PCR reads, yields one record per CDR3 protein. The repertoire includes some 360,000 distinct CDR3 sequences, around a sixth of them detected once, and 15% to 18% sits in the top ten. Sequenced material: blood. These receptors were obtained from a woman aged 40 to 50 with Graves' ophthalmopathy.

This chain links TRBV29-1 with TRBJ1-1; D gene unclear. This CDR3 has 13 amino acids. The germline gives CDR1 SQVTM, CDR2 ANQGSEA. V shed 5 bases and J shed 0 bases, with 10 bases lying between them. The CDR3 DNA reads TGCAGCGTTCGGGTAGAATTGAACACTGAAGCTTTCTTT. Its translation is CSVRVELNTEAFF.

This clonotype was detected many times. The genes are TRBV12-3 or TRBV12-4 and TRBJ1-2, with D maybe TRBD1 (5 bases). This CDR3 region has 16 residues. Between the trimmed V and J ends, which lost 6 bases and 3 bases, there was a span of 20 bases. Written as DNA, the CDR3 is TGTGCCAGCAGCCTCTGGACGGGGGGAGTGCACTATGGCTACACCTTC. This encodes CASSLWTGGVHYGYTF.

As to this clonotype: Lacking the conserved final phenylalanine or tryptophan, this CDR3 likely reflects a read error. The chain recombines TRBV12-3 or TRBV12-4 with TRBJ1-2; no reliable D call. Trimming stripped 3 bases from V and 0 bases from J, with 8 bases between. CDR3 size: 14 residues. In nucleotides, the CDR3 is TGTGCCAGCAGTTTGACAAGCACTAACTATGGCTACACCCTC. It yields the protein CASSLTSTNYGYTL.

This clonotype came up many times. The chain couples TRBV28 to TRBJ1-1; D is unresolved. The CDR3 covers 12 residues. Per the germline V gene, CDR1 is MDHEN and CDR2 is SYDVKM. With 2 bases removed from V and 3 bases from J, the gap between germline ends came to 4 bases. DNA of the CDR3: TGTGCCAGCAGTTTAGGTCACACTGAAGCTTTCTTT. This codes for CASSLGHTEAFF.

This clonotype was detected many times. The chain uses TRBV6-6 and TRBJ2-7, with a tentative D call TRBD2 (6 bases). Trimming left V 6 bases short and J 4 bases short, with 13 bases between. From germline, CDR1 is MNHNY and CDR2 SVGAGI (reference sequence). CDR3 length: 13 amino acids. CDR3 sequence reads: CASSGSYGYEQYF. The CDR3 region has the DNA TGTGCCAGCAGCGGGAGCTACGGTTACGAGCAGTACTTC.

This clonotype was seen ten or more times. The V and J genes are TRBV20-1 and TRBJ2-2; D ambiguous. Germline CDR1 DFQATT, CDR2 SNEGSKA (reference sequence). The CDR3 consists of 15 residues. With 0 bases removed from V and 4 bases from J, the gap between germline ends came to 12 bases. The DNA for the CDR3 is TGCAGTGCTAGAGATTTTAGCAAGGGCACCGGGGAGCTGTTTTTT. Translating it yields CSARDFSKGTGELFF.

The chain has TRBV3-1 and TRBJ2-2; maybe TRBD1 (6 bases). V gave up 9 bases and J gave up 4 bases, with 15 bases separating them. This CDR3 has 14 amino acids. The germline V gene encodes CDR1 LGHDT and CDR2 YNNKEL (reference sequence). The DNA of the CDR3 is TGTGCCAGTCCACGAAACAGGGTCACCGGGGAGCTGTTTTTT. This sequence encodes CASPRNRVTGELFF.

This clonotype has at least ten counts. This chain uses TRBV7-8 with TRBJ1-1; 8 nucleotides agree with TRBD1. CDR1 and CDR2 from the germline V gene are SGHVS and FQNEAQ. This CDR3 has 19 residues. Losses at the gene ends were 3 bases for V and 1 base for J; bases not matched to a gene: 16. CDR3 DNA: TGTGCCAGCAGCTTCGGACAGGGCCACCAGACATCCTGGAACACTGAAGCTTTCTTT. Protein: CASSFGQGHQTSWNTEAFF.

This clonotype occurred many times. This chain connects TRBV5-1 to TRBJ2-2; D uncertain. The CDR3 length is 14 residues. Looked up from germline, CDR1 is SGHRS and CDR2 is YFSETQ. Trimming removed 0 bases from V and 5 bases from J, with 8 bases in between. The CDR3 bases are TGCGCCAGCAGCTTGGGACGGACGACCGGGGAGCTGTTTTTT. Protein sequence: CASSLGRTTGELFF.

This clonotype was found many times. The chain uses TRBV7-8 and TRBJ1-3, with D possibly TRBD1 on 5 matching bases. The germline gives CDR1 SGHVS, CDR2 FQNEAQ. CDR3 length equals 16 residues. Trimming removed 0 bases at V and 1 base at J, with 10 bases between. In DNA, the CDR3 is TGTGCCAGCAGCTTAGCCCTGTGGGGGTCTGGAAACACCATATATTTT. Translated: CASSLALWGSGNTIYF. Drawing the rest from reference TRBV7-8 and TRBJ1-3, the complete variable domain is GAGVSQSPRYKVAKRGQDVALRCDPISGHVSLFWYQQALGQGPEFLTYFQNEAQLDKSGLPSDRFFAERPEGSVSTLKIQRTQQEDSAVYLCASSLALWGSGNTIYFGEGSWLTVV.

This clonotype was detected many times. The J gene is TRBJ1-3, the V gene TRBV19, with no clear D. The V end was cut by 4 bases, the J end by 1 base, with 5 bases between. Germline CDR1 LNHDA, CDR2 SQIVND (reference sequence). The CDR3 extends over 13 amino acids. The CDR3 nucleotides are TGTGCCAGTAGTACACCGTCTGGAAACACCATATATTTT. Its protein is CASSTPSGNTIYF.

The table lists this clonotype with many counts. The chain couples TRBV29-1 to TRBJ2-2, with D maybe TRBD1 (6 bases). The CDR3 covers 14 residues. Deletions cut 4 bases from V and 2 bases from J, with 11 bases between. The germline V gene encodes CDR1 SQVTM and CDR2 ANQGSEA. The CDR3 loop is CSVVGQRNTGELFF. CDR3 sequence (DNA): TGCAGCGTTGTGGGACAAAGAAACACCGGGGAGCTGTTTTTT.

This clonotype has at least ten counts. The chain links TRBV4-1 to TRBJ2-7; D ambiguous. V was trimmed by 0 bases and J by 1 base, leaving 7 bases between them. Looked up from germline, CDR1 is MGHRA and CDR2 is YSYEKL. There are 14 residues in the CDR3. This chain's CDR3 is CASSQDLVSYEQYF. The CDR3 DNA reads TGCGCCAGCAGCCAAGATTTGGTATCCTACGAGCAGTACTTC.

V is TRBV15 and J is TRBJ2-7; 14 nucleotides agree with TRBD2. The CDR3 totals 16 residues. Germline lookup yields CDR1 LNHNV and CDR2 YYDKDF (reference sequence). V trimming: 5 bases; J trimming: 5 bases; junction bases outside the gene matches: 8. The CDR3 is CATSSGTSGSTNEQYF. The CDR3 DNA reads TGTGCCACCAGCTCCGGGACTAGCGGGAGTACAAACGAGCAGTACTTC. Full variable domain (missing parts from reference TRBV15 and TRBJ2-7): DAMVIQNPRYQVTQFGKPVTLSCSQTLNHNVMYWYQQKSSQAPKLLFHYYDKDFNNEADTPDNFQSRRPNTSFCFLDIRSPGLGDTAMYLCATSSGTSGSTNEQYFGPGTRLTVT.

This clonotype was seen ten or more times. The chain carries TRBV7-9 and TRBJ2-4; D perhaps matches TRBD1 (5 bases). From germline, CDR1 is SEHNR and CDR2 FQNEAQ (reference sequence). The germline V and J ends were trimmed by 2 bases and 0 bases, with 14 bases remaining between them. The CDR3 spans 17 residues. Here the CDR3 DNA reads TGTGCCAGCAGCTTATTCCAGACAGAACTAGCCAAAAACATTCAGTACTTC. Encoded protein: CASSLFQTELAKNIQYF. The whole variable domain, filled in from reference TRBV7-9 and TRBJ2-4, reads DTGVSQNPRHKITKRGQNVTFRCDPISEHNRLYWYRQTLGQGPEFLTYFQNEAQLEKSRLLSDRFSAERPKGSFSTLEIQRTEQGDSAMYLCASSLFQTELAKNIQYFGAGTRLSVL.

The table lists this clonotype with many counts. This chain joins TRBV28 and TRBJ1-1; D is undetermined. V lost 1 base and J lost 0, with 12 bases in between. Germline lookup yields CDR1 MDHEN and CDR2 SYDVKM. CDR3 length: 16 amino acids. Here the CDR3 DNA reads TGTGCCAGCAGTTTATTATTAGTGGTTATGAACACTGAAGCTTTCTTT. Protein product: CASSLLLVVMNTEAFF. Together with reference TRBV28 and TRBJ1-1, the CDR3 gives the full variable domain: DVKVTQSSRYLVKRTGEKVFLECVQDMDHENMFWYRQDPGLGLRLIYFSYDVKMKEKGDIPEGYSVSREKKERFSLILESASTNQTSMYLCASSLLLVVMNTEAFFGQGTRLTVV.

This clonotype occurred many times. DNA for the CDR3: TGTGCCGCCACCGGGACTAGCGGGAGATCGGGCACCGGGGAGCTGTTTTTT. Its translation is CAATGTSGRSGTGELFF. The rearrangement uses TRBV6-4 and TRBJ2-2; 14 positions agree with TRBD2. The CDR3 is made up of 17 amino acids. J lost 4 bases, V lost 11 bases, and 12 bases had no gene match. Per germline, CDR1 MRHNA and CDR2 SNTAGT.

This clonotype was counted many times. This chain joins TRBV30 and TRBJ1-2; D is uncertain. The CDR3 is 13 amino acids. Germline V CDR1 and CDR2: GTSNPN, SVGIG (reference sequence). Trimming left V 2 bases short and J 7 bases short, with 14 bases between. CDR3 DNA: TGTGCCTGGAGTTTGCAGGTCATCGGTGGCTACACCTTC. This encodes CAWSLQVIGGYTF.

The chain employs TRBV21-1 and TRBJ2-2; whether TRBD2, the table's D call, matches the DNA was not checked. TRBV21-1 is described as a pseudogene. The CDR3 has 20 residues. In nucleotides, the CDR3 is TGTGCCAGCAGCGGGCTAATCGACGGACTAGCGGGAGTATACACCGGGGAGCTGTTTTTT. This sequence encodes CASSGLIDGLAGVYTGELFF.

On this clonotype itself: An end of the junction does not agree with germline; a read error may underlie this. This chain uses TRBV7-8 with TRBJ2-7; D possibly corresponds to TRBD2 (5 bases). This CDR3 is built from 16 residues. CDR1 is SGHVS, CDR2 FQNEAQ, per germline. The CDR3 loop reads CASSQTTGSRTDEQYF. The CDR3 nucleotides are TGCGCCAGCAGCCAGACGACGGGGAGTAGGACCGACGAGCAGTACTTC.

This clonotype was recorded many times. CDR3 sequence reads: CASSYLSGQGRETQYF. The CDR3 DNA sequence: TGTGCCAGCAGTTACCTAAGTGGCCAGGGTCGAGAGACCCAGTACTTC. This chain connects TRBV6-5 to TRBJ2-5; tentatively, D is TRBD1 (5 bases). This CDR3 spans 16 amino acids. Trimming cost V 2 bases and J 4 bases, with 17 bases left between them. Germline CDR1 reads MNHEY; CDR2 reads SVGAGI.